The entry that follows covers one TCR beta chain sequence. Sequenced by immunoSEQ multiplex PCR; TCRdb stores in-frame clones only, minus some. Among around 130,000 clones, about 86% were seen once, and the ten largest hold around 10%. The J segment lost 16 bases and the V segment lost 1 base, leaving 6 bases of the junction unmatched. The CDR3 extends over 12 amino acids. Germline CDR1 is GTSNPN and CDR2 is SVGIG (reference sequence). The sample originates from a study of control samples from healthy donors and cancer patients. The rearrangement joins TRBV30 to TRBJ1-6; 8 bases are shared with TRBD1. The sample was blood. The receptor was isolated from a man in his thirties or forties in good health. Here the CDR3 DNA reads TGTGCCTGGAGTGGGGACAGGCAGATGCTCCACTTT. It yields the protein CAWSGDRQMLHF.